These 17 T cell receptor beta chains were sequenced from one sample in a study of vaccination and CD4 T cells after COVID-19. No antigens are known for them. Sequencing of DNA taken from cultured CD4+ T cells relied on the Oncomine TCR Beta short-read assay. TCRdb re-called the PCR reads through MiXCR, storing one row per CDR3 protein. This table holds roughly 10,000 distinct CDR3 sequences, roughly 26% found once. As to treatment: roughly 10-day PBMC culture with coronavirus spike peptide pools or control peptides (ViraFEST assay). The material was CD4+ T cells from blood, cultured in vitro, obtained after SARS-CoV-2 vaccination. These TCRs come from a human donor who had recovered from COVID-19.

This chain joins TRBV7-9 and TRBJ1-6, with no clear D. The CDR3 extends over 13 amino acids. The ends were cut back, 2 bases at V and 8 bases at J, with 7 bases in the middle. CDR1 is SEHNR and CDR2 is FQNEAQ in the germline V gene (reference sequence). CDR3 coding DNA: TGTGCCAGCAGCTTAAGGATGGATTCACCCCTCCACTTT. As protein: CASSLRMDSPLHF.

In this sample, this clonotype turned up a few times. The chain is built from TRBV20-1 and TRBJ2-1, with 12 nucleotides matching TRBD2. With 6 bases clipped from V and 7 bases from J, the junction kept 16 bases outside the gene matches. Per germline, CDR1 DFQATT and CDR2 SNEGSKA (reference sequence). The CDR3 extends over 17 amino acids. CDR3 region: CSAPDQQTSGRWNEQFF. CDR3 in DNA: TGCAGTGCCCCGGACCAACAGACTAGCGGGAGATGGAATGAGCAGTTCTTC.

In this sample, this clonotype turned up a few times. The chain uses TRBV7-2 and TRBJ1-5, with 7 bases lining up with TRBD1. The CDR3 is 15 residues long. Unmatched junction bases numbered 5, after V lost 0 bases and J lost 6 bases. Germline CDR1 SGHTA, CDR2 FQGNSA. In DNA, the CDR3 is TGTGCCAGCAGCTTAGCTCAACAGGGGTTTCAGCCCCAGCATTTT. Amino acid sequence: CASSLAQQGFQPQHF.

The V and J genes are TRBV10-3 and TRBJ1-2; D perhaps matches TRBD1 (6 bases). This CDR3 region has 14 residues. CDR1 is ENHRY and CDR2 is SYGVKD in the germline V gene. V was pared by 7 bases and J by 4 bases, with 16 bases between. The CDR3 loop reads CAITGGAMGYGYTF. The CDR3 region has the DNA TGTGCCATCACGGGGGGGGCGATGGGCTATGGCTACACCTTC.

The table lists this clonotype with a count of one. The V and J genes are TRBV5-1 and TRBJ2-7; 11 nucleotides align to TRBD2. The CDR3 covers 15 residues. The germline V gene encodes CDR1 SGHRS and CDR2 YFSETQ. V lost 6 bases to trimming and J lost 4 bases; unmatched junction nucleotides: 9. CDR3 sequence: CASTSPGTSGYEQYF. The CDR3 nucleotides are TGCGCCAGCACCAGCCCCGGGACTAGCGGTTACGAGCAGTACTTC.

This clonotype was counted a few times. The chain couples TRBV21-1 to TRBJ1-6. TRBV21-1 is labeled a pseudogene. The CDR3 contains 14 residues. The CDR3 coding sequence is TGTGCCAGCAGCAAAGGGACCGAGAATTCACCCCTCCACTTT. Translated: CASSKGTENSPLHF.

This clonotype has only a few counts. The chain has TRBV6-1 and TRBJ2-3; 11 bases are a match to TRBD1. Trimming cost V 1 base and J 4 bases; bases outside gene matches: 4. There are 16 residues in the CDR3. Germline loops: CDR1 MNHNS, CDR2 SASEGT. CDR3 sequence reads: CASSEVPGQGADTQYF. The CDR3 region has the DNA TGTGCCAGCAGTGAAGTACCGGGACAGGGGGCAGATACGCAGTATTTT.

This clonotype was detected a few times. The CDR3 reads CSASTGIGYNEQFF. As DNA, the CDR3 is TGCAGTGCTTCGACTGGGATTGGCTACAATGAGCAGTTCTTC. The V call is TRBV20-1, the J call TRBJ2-1; no reliable D call. The germline V gene encodes CDR1 DFQATT and CDR2 SNEGSKA (reference sequence). With 5 bases removed from V and 3 bases from J, the gap between germline ends came to 14 bases. CDR3 size: 14 residues.

This clonotype qualifies as medium-sized. This chain connects TRBV28 to TRBJ1-5; TRBD1 matches at 8 bases. Germline trimming cut 5 bases from V and 1 base from J; bases unmatched to any gene: 1. Germline lookup yields CDR1 MDHEN and CDR2 SYDVKM. The CDR3 extends over 14 amino acids. The CDR3 region is CASSRDRSNQPQHF. The CDR3 nucleotides are TGTGCCAGCAGTAGGGACAGGAGCAATCAGCCCCAGCATTTT. Looking up the rest from reference TRBV28 and TRBJ1-5 gives the full variable domain: DVKVTQSSRYLVKRTGEKVFLECVQDMDHENMFWYRQDPGLGLRLIYFSYDVKMKEKGDIPEGYSVSREKKERFSLILESASTNQTSMYLCASSRDRSNQPQHFGDGTRLSIL.

The chain couples TRBV5-4 to TRBJ2-7; D tentatively reads TRBD1 or TRBD2 (5 bases each). CDR3 length: 15 amino acids. Germline-derived CDR1 and CDR2 are SGHNT and YYREEE (reference sequence). V lost 2 bases, J lost 2 bases, and 14 bases lay in between. CDR3 amino acids: CASSFPGRPAYEQYF. The CDR3 DNA sequence: TGTGCCAGCAGCTTTCCGGGACGCCCAGCCTACGAGCAGTACTTC.

V gene TRBV27 combines with J gene TRBJ2-7, with D maybe TRBD2 (6 bases). Between the trimmed V and J ends, which lost 8 bases and 3 bases, there was a span of 17 bases. This CDR3 spans 14 amino acids. Germline V gives CDR1 MNHEY, CDR2 SMNVEV (reference sequence). The DNA of the CDR3 is TGTGCCAGCTCTCGTAGCGGCATCTTCTACGAGCAGTACTTC. Translation gives CASSRSGIFYEQYF.

The chain recombines TRBV12-3 or TRBV12-4 with TRBJ1-1; 8 bases are a match to TRBD1. This CDR3 spans 12 amino acids. Trimming removed 10 bases from V and 3 bases from J; junction bases left unmatched: 4. CDR3 sequence: CATRGQDTEAFF. Here the CDR3 DNA reads TGTGCCACCAGGGGGCAGGACACTGAAGCTTTCTTT.

The V gene is TRBV20-1, the J gene TRBJ2-3; 8 bases fit TRBD1. The CDR3 consists of 14 residues. The J segment lost 5 bases and the V segment lost 5 bases, leaving 9 bases of the junction unmatched. Germline V gene data show CDR1 as DFQATT and CDR2 as SNEGSKA (reference sequence). CDR3 sequence: CSAQGQGVLDTQYF. Written as DNA, the CDR3 is TGCAGTGCTCAAGGACAGGGTGTATTAGATACGCAGTATTTT.

This clonotype was counted a few times. This chain links TRBV20-1 with TRBJ1-6; D may be TRBD1 (6 bases). CDR1 is DFQATT, CDR2 SNEGSKA, per germline (reference sequence). V shed 2 bases and J shed 3 bases, with 26 bases lying between them. The CDR3 contains 20 residues. The CDR3 is CSARPIRDITSRGYNSPLHF. The CDR3 DNA sequence: TGCAGTGCTAGACCTATCCGGGACATAACTTCTCGGGGCTATAATTCACCCCTCCACTTT.

This clonotype was observed a few times. The V and J genes are TRBV20-1 and TRBJ1-5; D remains ambiguous. Germline loops: CDR1 DFQATT, CDR2 SNEGSKA (reference sequence). V dropped 0 bases and J dropped 6 bases, with 9 bases sitting between them. The CDR3 runs to 13 residues. The CDR3 coding sequence is TGCAGTGCTAGAGATTGGGGTAGTCAGCCCCAGCATTTT. It translates to CSARDWGSQPQHF.

Relative to its sample, this clonotype is medium-sized (0.01 to 0.1%). V gene TRBV15 combines with J gene TRBJ1-6, with D unclear. Germline CDR1 LNHNV, CDR2 YYDKDF (reference sequence). The CDR3 runs 13 residues. V was trimmed by 4 bases and J by 9 bases, leaving 10 bases between them. This chain's CDR3 is CATSKFQGSPLHF. CDR3 sequence (DNA): TGTGCCACCAGCAAGTTTCAAGGTTCACCCCTCCACTTT.

This sequence joins TRBV2 and TRBJ2-5; a weak D match, TRBD2 (7 bases). The germline CDR1 and CDR2 sequences are SNHLY and FYNNEI. CDR3 length equals 13 residues. V lost 6 bases and J lost 7, with 15 bases in between. The CDR3 region is CASRERGGATQYF. The CDR3 DNA reads as TGTGCCAGCAGGGAAAGGGGGGGGGCGACCCAGTACTTC.